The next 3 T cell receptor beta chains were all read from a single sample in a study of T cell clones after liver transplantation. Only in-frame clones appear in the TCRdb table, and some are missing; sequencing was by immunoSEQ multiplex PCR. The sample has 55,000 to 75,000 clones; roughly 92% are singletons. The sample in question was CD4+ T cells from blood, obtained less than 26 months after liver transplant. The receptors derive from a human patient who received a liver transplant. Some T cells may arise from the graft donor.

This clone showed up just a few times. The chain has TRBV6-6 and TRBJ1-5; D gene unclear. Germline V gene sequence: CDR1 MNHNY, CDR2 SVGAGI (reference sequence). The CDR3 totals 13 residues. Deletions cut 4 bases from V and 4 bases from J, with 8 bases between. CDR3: CASSFMVNQPQHF. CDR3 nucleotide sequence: TGTGCCAGCAGTTTCATGGTAAATCAGCCCCAGCATTTT.

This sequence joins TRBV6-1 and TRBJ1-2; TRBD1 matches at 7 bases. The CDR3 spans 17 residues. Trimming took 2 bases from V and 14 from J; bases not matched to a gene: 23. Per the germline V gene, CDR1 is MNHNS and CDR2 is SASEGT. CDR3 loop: CASSENGGMRQGSSKTF. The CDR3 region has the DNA TGTGCCAGCAGTGAAAATGGGGGAATGAGACAGGGCTCTTCAAAAACCTTC.

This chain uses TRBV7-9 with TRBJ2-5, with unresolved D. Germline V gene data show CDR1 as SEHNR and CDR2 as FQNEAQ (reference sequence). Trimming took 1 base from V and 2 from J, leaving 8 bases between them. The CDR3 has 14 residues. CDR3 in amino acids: CASSLVPEQETQYF. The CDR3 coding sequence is TGTGCCAGCAGCTTAGTGCCTGAGCAAGAGACCCAGTACTTC. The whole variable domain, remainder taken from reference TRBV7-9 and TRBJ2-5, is DTGVSQNPRHKITKRGQNVTFRCDPISEHNRLYWYRQTLGQGPEFLTYFQNEAQLEKSRLLSDRFSAERPKGSFSTLEIQRTEQGDSAMYLCASSLVPEQETQYFGPGTRLLVL.